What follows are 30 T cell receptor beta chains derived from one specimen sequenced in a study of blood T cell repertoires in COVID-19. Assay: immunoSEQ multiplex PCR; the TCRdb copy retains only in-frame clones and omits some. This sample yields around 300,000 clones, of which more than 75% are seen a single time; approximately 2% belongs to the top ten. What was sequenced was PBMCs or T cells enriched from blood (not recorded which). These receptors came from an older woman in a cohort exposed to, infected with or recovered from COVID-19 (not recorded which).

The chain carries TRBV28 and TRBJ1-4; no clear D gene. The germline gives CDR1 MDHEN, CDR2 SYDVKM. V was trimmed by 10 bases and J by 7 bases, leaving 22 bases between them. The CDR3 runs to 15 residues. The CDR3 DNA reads TGTGCCACCCGCCCAAGACCGAGCGCCATTGAAAAACTGTTTTTT. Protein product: CATRPRPSAIEKLFF.

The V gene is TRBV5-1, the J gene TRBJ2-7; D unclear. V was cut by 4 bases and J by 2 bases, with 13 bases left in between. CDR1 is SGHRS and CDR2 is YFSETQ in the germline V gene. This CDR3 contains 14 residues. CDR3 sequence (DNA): TGCGCCAGCAGCAGGTCAAGAGAGGCCTACGAGCAGTACTTC. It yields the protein CASSRSREAYEQYF.

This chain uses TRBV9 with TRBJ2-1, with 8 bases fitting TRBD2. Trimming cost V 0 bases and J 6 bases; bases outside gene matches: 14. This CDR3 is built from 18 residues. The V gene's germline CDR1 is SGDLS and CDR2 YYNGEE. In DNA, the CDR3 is TGTGCCAGCAGCGTAGGAGGGGCCGTTTGGCTAGCGGGCAATGAGCAGTTCTTC. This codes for CASSVGGAVWLAGNEQFF.

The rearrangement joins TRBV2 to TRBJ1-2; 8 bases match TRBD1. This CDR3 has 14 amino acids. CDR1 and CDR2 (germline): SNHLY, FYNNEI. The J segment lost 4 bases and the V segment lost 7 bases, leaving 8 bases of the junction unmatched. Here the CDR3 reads CASTPYRGGYGYTF. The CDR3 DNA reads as TGTGCCAGCACCCCATACAGGGGGGGCTATGGCTACACCTTC.

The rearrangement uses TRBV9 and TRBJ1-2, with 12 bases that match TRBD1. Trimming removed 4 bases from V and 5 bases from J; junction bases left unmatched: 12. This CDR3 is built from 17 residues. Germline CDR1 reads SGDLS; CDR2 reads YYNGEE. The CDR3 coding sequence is TGTGCCAGCAGCCTGAGCCGGGACAGGGGGCTTCGGTATGGCTACACCTTC. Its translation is CASSLSRDRGLRYGYTF.

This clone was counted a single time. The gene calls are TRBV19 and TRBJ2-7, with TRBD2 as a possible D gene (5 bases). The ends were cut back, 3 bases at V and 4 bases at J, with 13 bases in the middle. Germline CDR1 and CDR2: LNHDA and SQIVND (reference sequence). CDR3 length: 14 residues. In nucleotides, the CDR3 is TGTGCCAGTAGTATTTTTGTGGGAGAGTACGAGCAGTACTTC. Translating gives CASSIFVGEYEQYF.

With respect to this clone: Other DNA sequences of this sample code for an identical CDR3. CDR3 amino acids: CASSFGGAETQYF. The DNA of the CDR3 is TGCGCCAGCAGCTTTGGGGGGGCAGAGACCCAGTACTTC. The chain is built from TRBV5-1 and TRBJ2-5, with D possibly being TRBD2 (7 bases). Germline CDR1 and CDR2: SGHRS and YFSETQ. This CDR3 spans 13 amino acids. V gave up 2 bases and J gave up 4 bases, with 9 bases separating them.

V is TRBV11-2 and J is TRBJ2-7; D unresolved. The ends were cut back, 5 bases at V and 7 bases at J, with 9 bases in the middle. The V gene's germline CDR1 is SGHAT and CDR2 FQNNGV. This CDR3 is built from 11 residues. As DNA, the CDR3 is TGTGCCAGCAGCCGAAAGGAGGAGCAGTACTTC. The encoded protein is CASSRKEEQYF.

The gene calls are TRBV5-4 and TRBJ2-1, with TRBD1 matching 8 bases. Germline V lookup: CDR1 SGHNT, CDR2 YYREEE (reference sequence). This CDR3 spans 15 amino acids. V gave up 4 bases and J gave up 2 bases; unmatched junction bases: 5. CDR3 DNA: TGTGCCAGCAGCCCAGCAGGGGGCGCCTACAATGAGCAGTTCTTC. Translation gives CASSPAGGAYNEQFF.

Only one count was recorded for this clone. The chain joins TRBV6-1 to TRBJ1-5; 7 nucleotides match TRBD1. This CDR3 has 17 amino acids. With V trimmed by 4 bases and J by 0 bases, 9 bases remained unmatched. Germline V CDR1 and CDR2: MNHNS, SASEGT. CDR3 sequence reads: CASSARGTAYSNQPQHF. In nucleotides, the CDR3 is TGTGCCAGCAGTGCCCGAGGGACAGCGTATAGCAATCAGCCCCAGCATTTT.

The CDR3 sequence is CASSATGYQETQYF. The CDR3 coding sequence is TGTGCCAGCAGCGCGACAGGTTATCAAGAGACCCAGTACTTC. The rearrangement links TRBV7-2 to TRBJ2-5; D possibly corresponds to TRBD1 (6 bases). The CDR3 spans 14 residues. The ends were cut back, 5 bases at V and 2 bases at J, with 12 bases in the middle. CDR1 and CDR2 from the germline V gene are SGHTA and FQGNSA.

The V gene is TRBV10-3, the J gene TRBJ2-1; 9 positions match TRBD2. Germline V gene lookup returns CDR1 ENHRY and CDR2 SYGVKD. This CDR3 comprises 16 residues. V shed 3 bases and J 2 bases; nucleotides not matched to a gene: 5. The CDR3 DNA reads TGTGCCATCAGTGATGGGAGACTAGCGGCCTACAATGAGCAGTTCTTC. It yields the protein CAISDGRLAAYNEQFF.

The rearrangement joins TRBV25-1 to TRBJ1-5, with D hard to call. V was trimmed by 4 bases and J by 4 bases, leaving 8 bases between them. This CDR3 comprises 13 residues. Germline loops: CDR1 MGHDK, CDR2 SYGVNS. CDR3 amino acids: CASSGRYNQPQHF. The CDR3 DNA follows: TGTGCCAGCAGTGGTAGATATAATCAGCCCCAGCATTTT.

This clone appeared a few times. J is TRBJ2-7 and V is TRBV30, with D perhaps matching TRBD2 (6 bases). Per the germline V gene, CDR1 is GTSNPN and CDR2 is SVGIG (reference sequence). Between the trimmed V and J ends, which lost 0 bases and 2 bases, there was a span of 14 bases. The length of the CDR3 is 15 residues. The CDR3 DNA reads TGTGCCTGGAGTGTAAAAGGACTAACCGCCTACGAGCAGTACTTC. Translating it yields CAWSVKGLTAYEQYF.

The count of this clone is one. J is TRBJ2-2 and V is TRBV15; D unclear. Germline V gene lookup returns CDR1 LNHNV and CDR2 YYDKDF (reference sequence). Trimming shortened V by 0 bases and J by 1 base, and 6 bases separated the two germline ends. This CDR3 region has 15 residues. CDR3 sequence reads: CATSRDSGNTGELFF. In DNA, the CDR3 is TGTGCCACCAGCAGAGATTCGGGGAACACCGGGGAGCTGTTTTTT.

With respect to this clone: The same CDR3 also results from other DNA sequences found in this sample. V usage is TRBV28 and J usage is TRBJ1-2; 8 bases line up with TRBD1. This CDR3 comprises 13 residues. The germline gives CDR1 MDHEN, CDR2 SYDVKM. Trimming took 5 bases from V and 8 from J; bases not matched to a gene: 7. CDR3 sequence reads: CASSRQGARGYTF. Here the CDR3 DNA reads TGTGCCAGCAGTCGTCAGGGGGCAAGAGGCTACACCTTC.

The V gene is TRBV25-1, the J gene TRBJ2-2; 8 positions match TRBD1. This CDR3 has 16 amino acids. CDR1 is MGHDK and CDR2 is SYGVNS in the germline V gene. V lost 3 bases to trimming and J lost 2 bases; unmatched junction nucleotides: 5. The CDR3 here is CASSDSGQGNTGELFF. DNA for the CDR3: TGTGCCAGCAGTGATTCAGGACAGGGTAACACCGGGGAGCTGTTTTTT.

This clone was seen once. CDR3 sequence (DNA): TGTGCCAGCGGACTAGCGGGAGTTGGCGAGCAGTACTTC. It codes for CASGLAGVGEQYF. The chain uses TRBV5-4 and TRBJ2-7, with 13 bases matching TRBD2. V was pared by 7 bases and J by 6 bases, with 4 bases of the junction left unmatched. There are 13 residues in the CDR3. Per germline, CDR1 SGHNT and CDR2 YYREEE (reference sequence).

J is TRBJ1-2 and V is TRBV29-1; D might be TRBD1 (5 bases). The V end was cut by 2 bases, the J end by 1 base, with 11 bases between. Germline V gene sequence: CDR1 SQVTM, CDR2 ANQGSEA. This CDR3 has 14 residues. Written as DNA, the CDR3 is TGCAGCGTTGAAAAGGGGATAAGTAACTATGGCTACACCTTC. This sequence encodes CSVEKGISNYGYTF.

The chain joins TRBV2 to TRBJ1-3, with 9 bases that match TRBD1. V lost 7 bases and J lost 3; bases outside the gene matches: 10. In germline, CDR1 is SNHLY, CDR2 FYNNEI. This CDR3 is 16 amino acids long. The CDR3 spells CASTGQGSWGGNTIYF. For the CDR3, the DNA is TGTGCCAGCACCGGACAGGGGTCATGGGGTGGAAACACCATATATTTT.

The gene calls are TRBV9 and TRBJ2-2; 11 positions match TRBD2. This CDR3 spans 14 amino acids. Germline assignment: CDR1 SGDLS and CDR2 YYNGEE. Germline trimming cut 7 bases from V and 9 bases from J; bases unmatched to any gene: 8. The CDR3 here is CASGTSGSGRELFF. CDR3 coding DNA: TGTGCCAGCGGGACTAGCGGCAGCGGGAGGGAGCTGTTTTTT.

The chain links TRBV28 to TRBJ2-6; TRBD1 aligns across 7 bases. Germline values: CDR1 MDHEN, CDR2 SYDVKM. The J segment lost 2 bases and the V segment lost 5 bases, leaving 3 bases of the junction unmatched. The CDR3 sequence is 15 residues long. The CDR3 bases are TGTGCCAGCAGTCCCGACAGGGCTGGGGCCAACGTCCTGACTTTC. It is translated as CASSPDRAGANVLTF.

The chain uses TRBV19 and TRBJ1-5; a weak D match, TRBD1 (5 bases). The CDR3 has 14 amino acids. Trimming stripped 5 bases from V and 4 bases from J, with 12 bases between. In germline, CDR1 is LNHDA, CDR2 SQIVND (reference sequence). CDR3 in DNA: TGTGCCAGTAGTGTATGGGGGACTAATCAGCCCCAGCATTTT. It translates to CASSVWGTNQPQHF. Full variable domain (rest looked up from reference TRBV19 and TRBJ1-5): DGGITQSPKYLFRKEGQNVTLSCEQNLNHDAMYWYRQDPGQGLRLIYYSQIVNDFQKGDIAEGYSVSREKKESFPLTVTSAQKNPTAFYLCASSVWGTNQPQHFGDGTRLSIL.

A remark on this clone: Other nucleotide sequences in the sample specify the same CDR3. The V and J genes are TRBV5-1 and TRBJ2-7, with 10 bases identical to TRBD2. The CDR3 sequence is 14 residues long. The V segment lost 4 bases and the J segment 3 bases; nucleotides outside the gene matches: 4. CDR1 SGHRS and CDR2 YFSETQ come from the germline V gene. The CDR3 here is CASSLSSGSYEQYF. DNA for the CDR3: TGCGCCAGCAGCCTTTCTAGCGGGAGCTACGAGCAGTACTTC. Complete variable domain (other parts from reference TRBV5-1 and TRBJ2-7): KAGVTQTPRYLIKTRGQQVTLSCSPISGHRSVSWYQQTPGQGLQFLFEYFSETQRNKGNFPGRFSGRQFSNSRSEMNVSTLELGDSALYLCASSLSSGSYEQYFGPGTRLTVT.

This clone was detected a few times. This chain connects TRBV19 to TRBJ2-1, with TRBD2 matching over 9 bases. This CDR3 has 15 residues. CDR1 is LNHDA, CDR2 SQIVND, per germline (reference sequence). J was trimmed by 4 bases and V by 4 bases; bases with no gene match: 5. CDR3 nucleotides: TGTGCCAGTAGTAAGACTAGCGGAAGATACAATGAGCAGTTCTTC. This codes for CASSKTSGRYNEQFF.

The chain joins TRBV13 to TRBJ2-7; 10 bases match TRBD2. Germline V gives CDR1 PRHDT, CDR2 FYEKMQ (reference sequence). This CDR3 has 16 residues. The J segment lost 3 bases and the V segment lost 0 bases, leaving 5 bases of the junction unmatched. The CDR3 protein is CASSLGGTSAYYEQYF. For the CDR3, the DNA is TGTGCCAGCAGCTTAGGGGGGACTAGCGCTTACTACGAGCAGTACTTC.

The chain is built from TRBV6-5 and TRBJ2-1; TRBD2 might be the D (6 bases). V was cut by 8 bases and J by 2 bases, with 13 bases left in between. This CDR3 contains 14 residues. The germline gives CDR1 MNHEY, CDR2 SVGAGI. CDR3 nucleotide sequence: TGTGCCAGCGGATGGAGGGTGCCCTACAATGAGCAGTTCTTC. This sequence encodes CASGWRVPYNEQFF.

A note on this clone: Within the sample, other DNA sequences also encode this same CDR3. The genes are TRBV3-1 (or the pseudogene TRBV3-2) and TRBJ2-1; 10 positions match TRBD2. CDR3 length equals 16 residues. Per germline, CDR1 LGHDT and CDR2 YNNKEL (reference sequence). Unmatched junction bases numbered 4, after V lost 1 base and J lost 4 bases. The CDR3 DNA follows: TGTGCCAGCAGCCAAGTAGTACTAGCGGGGTACAATGAGCAGTTCTTC. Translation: CASSQVVLAGYNEQFF.

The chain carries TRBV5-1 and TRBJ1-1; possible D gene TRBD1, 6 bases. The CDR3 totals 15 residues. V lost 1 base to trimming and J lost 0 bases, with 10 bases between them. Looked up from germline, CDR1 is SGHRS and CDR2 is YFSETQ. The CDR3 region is CASSLTGSLNTEAFF. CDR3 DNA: TGCGCCAGCAGCTTGACAGGGTCCTTGAACACTGAAGCTTTCTTT.

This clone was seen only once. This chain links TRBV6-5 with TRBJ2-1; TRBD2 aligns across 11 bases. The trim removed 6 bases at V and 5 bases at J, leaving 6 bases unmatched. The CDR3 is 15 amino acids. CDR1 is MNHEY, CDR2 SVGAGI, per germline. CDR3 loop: CASRYTSGRDNEQFF. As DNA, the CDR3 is TGTGCCAGCAGATATACTAGCGGGAGAGACAATGAGCAGTTCTTC.